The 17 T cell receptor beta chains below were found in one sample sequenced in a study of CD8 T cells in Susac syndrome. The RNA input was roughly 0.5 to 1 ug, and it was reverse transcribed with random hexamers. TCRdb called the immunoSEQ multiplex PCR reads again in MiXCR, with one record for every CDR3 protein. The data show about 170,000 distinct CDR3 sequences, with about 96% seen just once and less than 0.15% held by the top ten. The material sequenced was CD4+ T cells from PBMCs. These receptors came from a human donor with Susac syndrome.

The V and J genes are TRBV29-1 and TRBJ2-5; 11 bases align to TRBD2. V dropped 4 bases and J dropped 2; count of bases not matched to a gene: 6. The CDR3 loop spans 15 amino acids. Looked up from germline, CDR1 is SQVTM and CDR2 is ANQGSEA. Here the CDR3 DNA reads TGCAGCGTTGGGGCTAGCGGGGGGATTCAAGAGACCCAGTACTTC. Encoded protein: CSVGASGGIQETQYF.

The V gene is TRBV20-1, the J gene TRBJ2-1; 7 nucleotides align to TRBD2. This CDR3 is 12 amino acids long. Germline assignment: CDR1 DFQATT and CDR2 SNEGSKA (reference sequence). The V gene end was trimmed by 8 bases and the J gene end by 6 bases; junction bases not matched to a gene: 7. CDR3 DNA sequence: TGCAGTTCTCAGCGGGATGTCAATGAGCAGTTCTTC. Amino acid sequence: CSSQRDVNEQFF.

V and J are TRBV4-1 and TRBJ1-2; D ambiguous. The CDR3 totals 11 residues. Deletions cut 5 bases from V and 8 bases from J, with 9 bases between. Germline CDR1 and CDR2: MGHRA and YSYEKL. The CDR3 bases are TGCGCCAGCAGCGGTTGGGAGGGCTACACCTTC. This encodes CASSGWEGYTF.

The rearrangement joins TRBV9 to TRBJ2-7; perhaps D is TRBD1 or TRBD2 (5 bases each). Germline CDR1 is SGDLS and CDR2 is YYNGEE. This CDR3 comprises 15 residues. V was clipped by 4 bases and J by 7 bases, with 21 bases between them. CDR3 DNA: TGTGCCAGCAGCCCTCAGACGGGGCCACTACGAGAGCAGTACTTC. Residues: CASSPQTGPLREQYF. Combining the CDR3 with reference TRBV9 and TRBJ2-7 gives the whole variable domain DSGVTQTPKHLITATGQRVTLRCSPRSGDLSVYWYQQSLDQGLQFLIQYYNGEERAKGNILERFSAQQFPDLHSELNLSSLELGDSALYFCASSPQTGPLREQYFGPGTRLTVT.

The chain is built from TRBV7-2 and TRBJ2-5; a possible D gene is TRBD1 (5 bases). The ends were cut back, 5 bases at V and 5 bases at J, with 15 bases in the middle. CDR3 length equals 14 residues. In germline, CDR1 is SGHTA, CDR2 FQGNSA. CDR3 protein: CASSPTRVRETQYF. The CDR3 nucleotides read TGTGCCAGCAGCCCAACCAGGGTGAGGGAGACCCAGTACTTC.

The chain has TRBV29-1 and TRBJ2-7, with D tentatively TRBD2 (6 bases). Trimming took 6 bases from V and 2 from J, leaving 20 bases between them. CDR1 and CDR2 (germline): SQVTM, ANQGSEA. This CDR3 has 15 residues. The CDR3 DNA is TGCAGCGTGGGGGGAGCCCCAAAAGGGACCTACGAGCAGTACTTC. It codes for CSVGGAPKGTYEQYF.

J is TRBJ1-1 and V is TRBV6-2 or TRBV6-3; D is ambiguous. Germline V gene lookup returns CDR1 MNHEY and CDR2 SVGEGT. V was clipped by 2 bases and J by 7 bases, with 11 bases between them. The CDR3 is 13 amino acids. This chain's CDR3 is CASSYVTWGEAFF. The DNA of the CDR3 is TGTGCCAGCAGTTACGTGACTTGGGGTGAAGCTTTCTTT.

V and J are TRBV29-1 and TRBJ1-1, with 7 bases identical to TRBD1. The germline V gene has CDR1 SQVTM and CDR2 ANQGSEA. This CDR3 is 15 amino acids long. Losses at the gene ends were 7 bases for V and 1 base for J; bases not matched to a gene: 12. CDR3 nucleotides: TGCAGCGCGGGACAGATCCCTATCGCGAACACTGAAGCTTTCTTT. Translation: CSAGQIPIANTEAFF.

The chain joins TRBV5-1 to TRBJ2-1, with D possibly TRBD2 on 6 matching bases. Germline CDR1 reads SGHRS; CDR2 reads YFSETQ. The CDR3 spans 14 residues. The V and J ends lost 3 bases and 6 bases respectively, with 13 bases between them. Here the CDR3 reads CASSWTTATNEQFF. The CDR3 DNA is TGCGCCAGCAGCTGGACTACAGCCACCAATGAGCAGTTCTTC.

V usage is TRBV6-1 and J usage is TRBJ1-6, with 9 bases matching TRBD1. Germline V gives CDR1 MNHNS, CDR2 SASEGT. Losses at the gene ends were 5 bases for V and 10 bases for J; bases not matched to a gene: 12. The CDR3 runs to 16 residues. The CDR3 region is CASSPPRTGAESPLHF. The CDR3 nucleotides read TGTGCCAGCAGTCCCCCGAGGACAGGGGCCGAATCACCCCTCCACTTT.

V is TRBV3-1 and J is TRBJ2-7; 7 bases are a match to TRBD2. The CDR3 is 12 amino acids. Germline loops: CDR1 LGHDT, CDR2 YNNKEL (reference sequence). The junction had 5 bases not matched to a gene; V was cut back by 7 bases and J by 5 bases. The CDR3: CASKGEGNEQYV. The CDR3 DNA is TGTGCCAGCAAAGGGGAGGGGAACGAGCAGTACGTC.

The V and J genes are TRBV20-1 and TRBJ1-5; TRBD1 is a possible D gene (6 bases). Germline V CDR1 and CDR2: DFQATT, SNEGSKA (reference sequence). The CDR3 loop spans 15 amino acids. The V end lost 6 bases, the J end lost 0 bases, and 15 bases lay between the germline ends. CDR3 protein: CSASTGSISNQPQHF. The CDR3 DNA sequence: TGCAGTGCCAGCACAGGGAGTATTAGCAATCAGCCCCAGCATTTT.

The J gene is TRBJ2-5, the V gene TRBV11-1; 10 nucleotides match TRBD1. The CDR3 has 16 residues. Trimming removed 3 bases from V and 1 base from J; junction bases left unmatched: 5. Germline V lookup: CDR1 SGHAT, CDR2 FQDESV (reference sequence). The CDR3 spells CASSFRTGGLQETQYF. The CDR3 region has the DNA TGTGCCAGCAGCTTCCGGACAGGGGGTCTCCAAGAGACCCAGTACTTC.

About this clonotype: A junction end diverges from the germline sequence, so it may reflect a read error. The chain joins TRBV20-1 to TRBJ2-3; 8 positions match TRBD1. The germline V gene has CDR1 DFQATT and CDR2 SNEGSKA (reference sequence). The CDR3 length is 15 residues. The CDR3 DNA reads TGCAGTGCTTGGACAGGGAGTGATTCCACAAATACGCAGTATTTT. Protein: CSAWTGSDSTNTQYF.

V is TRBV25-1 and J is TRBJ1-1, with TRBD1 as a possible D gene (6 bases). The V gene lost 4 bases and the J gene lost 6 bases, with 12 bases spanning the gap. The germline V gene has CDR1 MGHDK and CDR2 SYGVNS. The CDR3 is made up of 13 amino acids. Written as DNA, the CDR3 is TGTGCCAGCAGTGCTCAGGGGAGCGCTGAAGCTTTCTTT. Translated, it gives CASSAQGSAEAFF.

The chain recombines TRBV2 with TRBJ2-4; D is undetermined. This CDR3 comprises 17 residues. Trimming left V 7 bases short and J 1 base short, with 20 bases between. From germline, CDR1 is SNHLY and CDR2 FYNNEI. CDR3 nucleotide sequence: TGTGCCAGCACCAAAGAAGTTGGCTTCCGGGCCAAAAACATTCAGTACTTC. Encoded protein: CASTKEVGFRAKNIQYF.

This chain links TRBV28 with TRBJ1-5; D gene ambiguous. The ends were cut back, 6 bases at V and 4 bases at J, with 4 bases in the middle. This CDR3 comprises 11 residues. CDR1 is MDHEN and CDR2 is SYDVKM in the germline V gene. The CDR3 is CASSGNQPQHF. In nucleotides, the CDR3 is TGTGCCAGCAGCGGGAATCAGCCCCAGCATTTT.